One and the same sample provided the 10 T cell receptor beta chains below, sequenced in a study of response to subunit inactivated influenza vaccine. Each CDR3 protein gets one entry after TCRdb re-called the RT-PCR reads with MiXCR. The sample shows more than 700,000 distinct CDR3 sequences, approximately 22% of them seen only once. The sequencing here drew on PBMCs from blood, taken 5 days after vaccination. The receptors stem from a man aged 45-60 years who received an inactivated influenza vaccine.

V and J are TRBV10-3 and TRBJ2-1, with TRBD2 matching 11 bases. Looked up from germline, CDR1 is ENHRY and CDR2 is SYGVKD. V dropped 6 bases and J dropped 5; count of bases not matched to a gene: 12. The CDR3 has 17 residues. CDR3 loop: CAISTAQGLAVHNEQFF. DNA for the CDR3: TGTGCCATCAGCACCGCACAGGGACTAGCGGTGCACAATGAGCAGTTCTTC.

This clonotype occurred once. This sequence joins TRBV7-9 and TRBJ2-7, with D unclear. The CDR3 loop spans 12 amino acids. Germline V CDR1 and CDR2: SEHNR, FQNEAQ (reference sequence). V lost 2 bases to trimming and J lost 6 bases, with 8 bases between them. CDR3 bases: TGTGCCAGCAGCTTATGGGTAGGCGAGCAGTACTTC. This translates into CASSLWVGEQYF.

The J gene is TRBJ1-2, the V gene TRBV10-3; no clear D gene. Germline CDR1 is ENHRY and CDR2 is SYGVKD. With 3 bases removed from V and 0 bases from J, the gap between germline ends came to 5 bases. The CDR3 contains 13 residues. Here the CDR3 DNA reads TGTGCCATCAGTGATGTGGCTAACTATGGCTACACCTTC. Translating it yields CAISDVANYGYTF.

The chain employs TRBV20-1 and TRBJ2-7, with TRBD2 matching 7 bases. The V segment lost 0 bases and the J segment 0 bases; nucleotides outside the gene matches: 5. Germline V gene data show CDR1 as DFQATT and CDR2 as SNEGSKA (reference sequence). The CDR3 is 15 residues long. The CDR3, as DNA: TGCAGTGCTAGAGATTCCTCTAGCGGCTCCTACGAGCAGTACTTC. This gives the protein CSARDSSSGSYEQYF.

The sample holds a few counts of this clonotype. The CDR3 here is CASSLRSDSSYNEQFF. The CDR3 DNA sequence: TGCGCCAGCAGCTTGCGGTCCGACAGCTCCTACAATGAGCAGTTCTTC. The J gene is TRBJ2-1, the V gene TRBV5-1; tentative D call: TRBD1 (5 bases). Germline CDR1 is SGHRS and CDR2 is YFSETQ. V was trimmed by 1 base and J by 0 bases, leaving 11 bases between them. The CDR3 sequence is 16 residues long.

This clonotype has just a few counts. This rearrangement joins TRBV7-2 to TRBJ2-1; the D gene is possibly TRBD1 (6 bases). V was pared by 6 bases and J by 2 bases, with 11 bases between. Germline V gene sequence: CDR1 SGHTA, CDR2 FQGNSA. This CDR3 comprises 14 residues. The CDR3 nucleotides are TGTGCCAGCAGTAGGGGGACAACCTACAATGAGCAGTTCTTC. It translates to CASSRGTTYNEQFF.

The genes are TRBV5-1 and TRBJ2-7, with TRBD1 matching over 8 bases. The CDR3 is made up of 14 amino acids. V was pared by 4 bases and J by 5 bases, with 8 bases of the junction left unmatched. The V gene's germline CDR1 is SGHRS and CDR2 YFSETQ. In DNA, the CDR3 is TGCGCCAGCAGCCGTTCGCGGACAGGGCACGAGCAGTACTTC. It encodes CASSRSRTGHEQYF.

V and J are TRBV4-3 and TRBJ2-4; D might be TRBD2 (6 bases). The V end lost 0 bases, the J end lost 9 bases, and 9 bases lay between the germline ends. There are 13 residues in the CDR3. Germline V gives CDR1 LGHNA, CDR2 YSLEER. The CDR3 DNA reads as TGCGCCAGCAGCCAAGATGTGGGGGGCATTCAGTACTTC. Its translation is CASSQDVGGIQYF.

The chain is built from TRBV14 and TRBJ2-3; D might be TRBD2 (6 bases). CDR3 length equals 15 residues. Germline CDR1 is SGHDN and CDR2 is FVKESK. V shed 3 bases and J shed 6 bases, with 16 bases lying between them. CDR3 nucleotide sequence: TGTGCCAGCAGCCACGACGTTGGGGGGATGGATACGCAGTATTTT. Amino acid sequence: CASSHDVGGMDTQYF.

This clonotype was counted a few times. J is TRBJ2-3 and V is TRBV5-1, with 8 bases lining up with TRBD2. The CDR3 loop spans 15 amino acids. In germline, CDR1 is SGHRS, CDR2 YFSETQ. V was clipped by 2 bases and J by 4 bases; unmatched bases: 6. CDR3 nucleotides: TGCGCCAGCAGCTTACGGGAGGGCCGTTCAGATACGCAGTATTTT. Protein: CASSLREGRSDTQYF.